This is a list of T cell receptor beta chains from one sample in a study of cytomegalovirus exposure and HLA in healthy donors. Method: immunoSEQ multiplex PCR; TCRdb's copy keeps in-frame clones and lacks some. The repertoire holds 95,000 to 150,000 clones, around 80% seen once, with roughly 9.2% in the top ten. Sequences were obtained from PBMCs. These TCRs come from a female donor in good health and CMV-seropositive. Each CDR3 is given with its conserved first and last residue.

V: TRBV28; J: TRBJ1-5; CDR3: CAIGLEGNQPQHF
V: TRBV19; J: TRBJ2-2; CDR3: CASSMEGRGFGELFF
V: TRBV5-1; J: TRBJ2-3; CDR3: CASSLQRGGRVTDTQYF
V: TRBV28; J: TRBJ2-1; CDR3: CASSQLAGGQPRYNEQFF
V: TRBV5-1; J: TRBJ1-1; CDR3: CASKYGSNTEAFF
V: TRBV7-2; J: TRBJ2-5; CDR3: CASRSGGLETQYF
V: TRBV27; J: TRBJ2-3; CDR3: CASSLRGTDTQYF
V: TRBV21-1; J: TRBJ1-5; CDR3: CASSKSVGQEGNQPQHF
V: TRBV7-6; J: TRBJ2-1; CDR3: CASSFPRGGEQFF
V: TRBV10-3; J: TRBJ1-1; CDR3: CAISESPNTEAFF
V: TRBV5-6; J: TRBJ1-6; CDR3: CASSSRDRGSPLHF
V: TRBV4-2; J: TRBJ2-7; CDR3: CASSHRATYEQYF
V: TRBV4-1; J: TRBJ1-5; CDR3: CASSQDRPGVGGVQPQHF
V: TRBV14; J: TRBJ1-2; CDR3: CASRPTSSYGYTF
V: TRBV4-2; J: TRBJ1-5; CDR3: CASSQGPTGAGDQPQHF
V: TRBV15; J: TRBJ1-1; CDR3: CATSFTGNTEAFF
V: TRBV7-2; J: TRBJ2-6; CDR3: CASSSSGSGANVLTF
V: TRBV27; J: TRBJ1-2; CDR3: CASSNRDGYTF
V: TRBV14; J: TRBJ1-6; CDR3: CASGLTRGGAGPRENLHF
V: TRBV7-9; J: TRBJ1-1; CDR3: CASSTGTENTEAFF
V: TRBV7-2; J: TRBJ1-1; CDR3: CASSLEGVARAFF
V: TRBV5-6; J: TRBJ1-4; CDR3: CASSLVGSEKLFF
V: TRBV6-5; J: TRBJ2-7; CDR3: CASSRTVGVPYEQYF
V: TRBV18; J: TRBJ1-5; CDR3: CASSPPSGTGGVQPQHF
V: TRBV19; J: TRBJ2-1; CDR3: CASSMEGLNEQFF
V: TRBV5-1; J: TRBJ2-5; CDR3: CASSLWPSGETQYF
V: TRBV19; J: TRBJ1-1; CDR3: CASSTPQGMNTEAFF
V: TRBV7-9; J: TRBJ2-2; CDR3: CASSLFDGSTGELFF
V: TRBV5-1; J: TRBJ1-6; CDR3: CASSSRGRGNNSPLHF
V: TRBV30; J: TRBJ2-5; CDR3: CAWSSSGTGRQETQYF
V: TRBV7-8; J: TRBJ2-5; CDR3: CASSGGSTSRQTQYF
V: TRBV4-1; J: TRBJ2-6; CDR3: CASSLPGGRLAEFSGANVLTF
V: TRBV18; J: TRBJ1-1; CDR3: CASSPGQENTEAFF
V: TRBV12-5; J: TRBJ1-5; CDR3: CASGLPRDRFNQPQHF
V: TRBV5-1; J: TRBJ2-6; CDR3: CASSYSYSGANVLTF
V: TRBV7-2; J: TRBJ2-2; CDR3: CASSLGGRTGELFF
V: TRBV28; J: TRBJ1-1; CDR3: CASSLTTGDTEAFF
V: TRBV2; J: TRBJ1-5; CDR3: CASSGSTIRGQPQHF
V: TRBV7-2; J: TRBJ2-5; CDR3: CASSLVASGQETQYF
V: TRBV4-3; J: TRBJ1-2; CDR3: CASSQEEGPYGYTF
V: TRBV4-2; J: -; CDR3: CASSQRGESSYEQYF
V: TRBV6-5; J: TRBJ2-7; CDR3: CASSYDLSTYEQYF
V: TRBV6-6; J: TRBJ1-4; CDR3: CASSYGAFNEKLFF
V: TRBV5-1; J: TRBJ2-1; CDR3: CASSLVGTTNNEQFF
V: TRBV5-4; J: TRBJ2-2; CDR3: CASSPARGGLTGELFF
V: TRBV5-4; J: TRBJ1-3; CDR3: CASSLGITGSGNTIYF
V: TRBV5-1; J: TRBJ2-7; CDR3: CASSLKTGFYEQYF
V: TRBV11-2; J: TRBJ2-1; CDR3: CASSPLAGPYNEQFF
V: TRBV29-1; J: TRBJ1-6; CDR3: CSVQTGEHSPLHF
V: TRBV11-3; J: TRBJ1-6; CDR3: CASSLGGKDSPLHF
V: TRBV30; J: TRBJ1-2; CDR3: CAGTKGRYGYTF
V: TRBV2; J: TRBJ2-1; CDR3: CASSQAGNNEQFF
V: TRBV5-6; J: TRBJ2-3; CDR3: CASSTDRGADTQYF